This T cell receptor beta chain was profiled in a study of shared clonotypes between healthy human individuals. Study-level background: Each donor's CD4 naive and CD4 memory cells filled three plates apiece, CD8 naive two, and CD8 memory one.

Study-wide results and limits: Sampling involved blood alone; tissue repertoires likely differ. Researchers found naive subsets generally carried larger estimated richness than memory subsets.

Trimming took 1 base from V and 4 from J; bases not matched to a gene: 14. The CDR3 consists of 18 residues. The V gene's germline CDR1 is SGHDN and CDR2 FVKESK. On this clone: Its antigen is undetermined.

Once extracted for a subset, genomic DNA was divided evenly among several immunoSEQ plates. The protocol was immunoSEQ multiplex PCR, while the TCRdb copy is restricted to in-frame clones and leaves out a portion. The table records some 240,000 clones, approximately 65% of them present only once. The TCR originated in a young man in good health. V usage is TRBV14 and J usage is TRBJ2-7, with 9 bases fitting TRBD2. Specimen: memory CD4+ T cells sorted from blood. This sample's subset: CD45RA-negative fraction. CDR3 sequence (DNA): TGTGCCAGCAGCCAAGGGGGGGCCGGTACTAGCGGGTTTTACGAGCAGTACTTC. Protein product: CASSQGGAGTSGFYEQYF. Looking up the rest from reference TRBV14 and TRBJ2-7 gives the full variable domain: EAGVTQFPSHSVIEKGQTVTLRCDPISGHDNLYWYRRVMGKEIKFLLHFVKESKQDESGMPNNRFLAERTGGTYSTLKVQPAELEDSGVYFCASSQGGAGTSGFYEQYFGPGTRLTVT.